The 5 T cell receptor beta chains in this list originate from one sample, sequenced in a study of T cell changes during pregnancy in multiple sclerosis. Sequenced by immunoSEQ multiplex PCR; TCRdb stores in-frame clones only, minus some. The table shows roughly 23,000 clones, with less than 90% occurring only once. The source material was CD4+ T cells from peripheral blood mononuclear cells, sampled in the first trimester of pregnancy. Receptors originate from a female donor in good health, enrolled as a control in a pregnancy study.

This sequence joins TRBV28 and TRBJ2-5; TRBD2 is a possible D gene (5 bases). Per germline, CDR1 MDHEN and CDR2 SYDVKM. CDR3 length: 17 amino acids. V dropped 4 bases and J dropped 3 bases, with 21 bases sitting between them. The CDR3 nucleotides are TGTGCCAGCAGTTCCTACTTGGAGGCTGGAGTCGAAGAGACCCAGTACTTC. It encodes CASSSYLEAGVEETQYF.

J is TRBJ2-6 and V is TRBV6-4; the match to TRBD1 covers 11 bases. There are 17 residues in the CDR3. The germline V gene has CDR1 MRHNA and CDR2 SNTAGT. V dropped 2 bases and J dropped 0; count of bases not matched to a gene: 0. For the CDR3, the DNA is TGTGCCAGCAGTGACGGGACAGGGGGCTCTGGGGCCAACGTCCTGACTTTC. This translates into CASSDGTGGSGANVLTF.

This clone showed up just once. The V call is TRBV7-9, the J call TRBJ2-2; unclear D gene. The germline gives CDR1 SEHNR, CDR2 FQNEAQ (reference sequence). V gave up 1 base and J gave up 1 base, with 4 bases separating them. The length of the CDR3 is 14 residues. In DNA, the CDR3 is TGTGCCAGCAGCTTAGACAGGAACACCGGGGAGCTGTTTTTT. Encoded protein: CASSLDRNTGELFF. Together with reference TRBV7-9 and TRBJ2-2, the CDR3 gives the full variable domain: DTGVSQNPRHKITKRGQNVTFRCDPISEHNRLYWYRQTLGQGPEFLTYFQNEAQLEKSRLLSDRFSAERPKGSFSTLEIQRTEQGDSAMYLCASSLDRNTGELFFGEGSRLTVL.

The chain has TRBV7-9 and TRBJ1-2; D is unresolved. V lost 2 bases, J lost 1 base, and 8 bases lay in between. CDR3 length equals 14 residues. The V gene's germline CDR1 is SEHNR and CDR2 FQNEAQ (reference sequence). The CDR3 bases are TGTGCCAGCAGCTTAAACGGTGATAACTATGGCTACACCTTC. This sequence encodes CASSLNGDNYGYTF.

The chain recombines TRBV21-1 with TRBJ1-4. TRBV21-1 is assigned pseudogene status. CDR3 size: 18 residues. The CDR3 bases are TGTGCCAGCAGCAATTTGGAGGGCGCAGTAAAGCCTAATGAAAAACTGTTTTTT. This codes for CASSNLEGAVKPNEKLFF.